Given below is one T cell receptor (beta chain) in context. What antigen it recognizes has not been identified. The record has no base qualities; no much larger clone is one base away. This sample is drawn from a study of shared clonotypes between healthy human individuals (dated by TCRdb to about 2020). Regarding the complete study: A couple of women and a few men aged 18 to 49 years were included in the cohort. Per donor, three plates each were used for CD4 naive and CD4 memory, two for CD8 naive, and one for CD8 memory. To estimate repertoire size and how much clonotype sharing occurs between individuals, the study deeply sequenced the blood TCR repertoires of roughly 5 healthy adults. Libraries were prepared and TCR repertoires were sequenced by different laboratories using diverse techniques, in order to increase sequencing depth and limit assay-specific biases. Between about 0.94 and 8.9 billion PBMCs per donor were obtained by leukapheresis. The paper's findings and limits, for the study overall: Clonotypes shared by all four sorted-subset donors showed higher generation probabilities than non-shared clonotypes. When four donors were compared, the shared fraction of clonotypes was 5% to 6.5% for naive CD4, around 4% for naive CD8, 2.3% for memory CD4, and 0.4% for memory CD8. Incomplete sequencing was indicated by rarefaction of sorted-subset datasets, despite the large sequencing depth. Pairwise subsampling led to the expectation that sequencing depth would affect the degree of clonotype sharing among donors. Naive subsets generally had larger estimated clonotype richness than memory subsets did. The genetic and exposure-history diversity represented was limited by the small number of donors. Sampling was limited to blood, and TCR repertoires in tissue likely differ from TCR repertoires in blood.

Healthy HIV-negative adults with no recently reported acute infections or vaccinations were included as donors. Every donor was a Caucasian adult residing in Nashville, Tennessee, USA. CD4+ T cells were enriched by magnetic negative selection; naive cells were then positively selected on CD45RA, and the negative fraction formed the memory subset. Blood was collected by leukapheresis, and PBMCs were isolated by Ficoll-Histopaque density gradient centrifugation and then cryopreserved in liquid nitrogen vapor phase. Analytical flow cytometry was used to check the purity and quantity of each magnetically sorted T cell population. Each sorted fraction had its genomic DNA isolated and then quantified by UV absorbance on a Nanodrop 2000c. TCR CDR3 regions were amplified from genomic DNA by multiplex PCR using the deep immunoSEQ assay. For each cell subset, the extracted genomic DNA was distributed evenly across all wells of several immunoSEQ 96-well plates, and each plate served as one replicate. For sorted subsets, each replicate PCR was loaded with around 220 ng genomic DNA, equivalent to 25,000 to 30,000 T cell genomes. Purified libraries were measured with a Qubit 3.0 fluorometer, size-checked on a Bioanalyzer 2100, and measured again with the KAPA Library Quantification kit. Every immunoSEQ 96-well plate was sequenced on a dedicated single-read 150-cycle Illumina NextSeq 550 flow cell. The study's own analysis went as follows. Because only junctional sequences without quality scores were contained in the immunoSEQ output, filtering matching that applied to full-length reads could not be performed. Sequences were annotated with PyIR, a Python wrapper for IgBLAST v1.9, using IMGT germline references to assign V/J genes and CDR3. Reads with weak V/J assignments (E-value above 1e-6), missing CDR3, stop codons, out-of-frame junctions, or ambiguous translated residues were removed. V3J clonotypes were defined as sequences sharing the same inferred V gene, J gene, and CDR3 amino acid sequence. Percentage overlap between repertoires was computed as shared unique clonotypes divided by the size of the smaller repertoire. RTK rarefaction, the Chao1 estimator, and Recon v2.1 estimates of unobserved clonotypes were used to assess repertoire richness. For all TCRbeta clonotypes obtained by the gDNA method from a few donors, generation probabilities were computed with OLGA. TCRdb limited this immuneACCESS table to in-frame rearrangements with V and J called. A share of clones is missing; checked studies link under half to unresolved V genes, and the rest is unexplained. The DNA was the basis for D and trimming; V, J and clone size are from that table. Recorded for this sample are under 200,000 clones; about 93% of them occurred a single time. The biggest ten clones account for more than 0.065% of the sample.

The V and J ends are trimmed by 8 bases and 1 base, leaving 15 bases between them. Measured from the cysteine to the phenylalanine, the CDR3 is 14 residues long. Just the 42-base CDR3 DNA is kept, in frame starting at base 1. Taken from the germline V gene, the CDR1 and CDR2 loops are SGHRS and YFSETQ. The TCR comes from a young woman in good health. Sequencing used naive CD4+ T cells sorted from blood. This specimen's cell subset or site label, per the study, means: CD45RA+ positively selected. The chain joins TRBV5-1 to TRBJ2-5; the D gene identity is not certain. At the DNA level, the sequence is TGCGCCAGTGCGTGGCAGCGAACCCAAGAGACCCAGTACTTC. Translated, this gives CASAWQRTQETQYF.